These 15 T cell receptor beta chains were all obtained from the same sample, sequenced in a study of radiation and T cells in renal cell carcinoma (dated by TCRdb to the early 2020s). The time point label, as the study defines it: blood 2 weeks post-SBRT. This sample's treatment or condition label indicates: 15 Gy SBRT to primary tumor, nephrectomy 4 weeks later. To prepare the library, the immunoSEQ multiplex PCR assay was applied. The table comes from immuneACCESS by way of TCRdb, which keeps in-frame sequences with V and J called. Part of the clones is missing from these tables; in studies checked, under half for an unresolved V gene and the rest for unknown reasons. The sample data list 150,000 to 160,000 clones, and over 80% of these were observed just once. The biggest ten clones account for 10% to 15% of the sample. The sequences come from blood, collected from a patient whose treatment included radiotherapy and nephrectomy. The receptors originated from a woman between 45 and 65 years old with renal cell carcinoma.

The chain couples TRBV2 to TRBJ2-5; a weak D match, TRBD2 (6 bases). V was shortened by 4 bases and J by 2 bases, with 14 bases between the two germline ends. Looked up from germline, CDR1 is SNHLY and CDR2 is FYNNEI. The CDR3 has 15 residues. Here the CDR3 DNA reads TGTGCCAGCAGTGGGTTAGTTGGGGGGCAAGAGACCCAGTACTTC. It encodes CASSGLVGGQETQYF.

This chain uses TRBV18 with TRBJ2-1, with 8 bases fitting TRBD1. The length of the CDR3 is 15 residues. Germline CDR1 is KGHSH and CDR2 is LQKENI. V lost 3 bases, J lost 9 bases, and 10 bases stayed unmatched. CDR3 nucleotides: TGTGCCAGCTCACCCGCGACAGGGGCGTATAGTGAGCAGTTCTTC. The encoded protein is CASSPATGAYSEQFF.

The V call is TRBV9, the J call TRBJ2-3, with 11 positions matching TRBD2. CDR3 size: 16 residues. Germline V gene sequence: CDR1 SGDLS, CDR2 YYNGEE. V was pared by 3 bases and J by 2 bases, with 5 bases of the junction left unmatched. The DNA for the CDR3 is TGTGCCAGCAGCGCCGGGACTAGCGGACCCACAGATACGCAGTATTTT. This sequence encodes CASSAGTSGPTDTQYF.

V is TRBV5-1 and J is TRBJ2-3; 7 bases fit TRBD1. Germline V lookup: CDR1 SGHRS, CDR2 YFSETQ. With V trimmed by 4 bases and J by 2 bases, 4 bases remained unmatched. The CDR3 totals 14 residues. In DNA, the CDR3 is TGCGCCAGCAGCAGGGGACAGATCACAGATACGCAGTATTTT. Residues: CASSRGQITDTQYF.

The chain joins TRBV6-6 to TRBJ2-1; 9 nucleotides match TRBD1. Germline V gene sequence: CDR1 MNHNY, CDR2 SVGAGI (reference sequence). With V trimmed by 5 bases and J by 7 bases, 12 bases remained unmatched. This CDR3 region has 16 residues. In DNA, the CDR3 is TGTGCCAGCAGTGGTCGAGGACAGGGGAAGAGAAATGAGCAGTTCTTC. This translates into CASSGRGQGKRNEQFF.

The chain combines TRBV4-2 with TRBJ2-3, with 8 bases aligning to TRBD2. Germline CDR1 reads LGHNA; CDR2 reads YNFKEQ. The CDR3 is 15 residues long. The junction had 3 bases not matched to a gene; V was cut back by 0 bases and J by 4 bases. The CDR3 DNA is TGTGCCAGCAGCCAAGATCCAGCGGGGGCAGATACGCAGTATTTT. As protein: CASSQDPAGADTQYF.

This sequence joins TRBV6-5 and TRBJ2-6, with unresolved D. Germline V gives CDR1 MNHEY, CDR2 SVGAGI. V lost 3 bases to trimming and J lost 2 bases, with 8 bases between them. The CDR3 covers 15 residues. DNA for the CDR3: TGTGCCAGCAGTTATACAGAAACTGGGGCCAACGTCCTGACTTTC. It codes for CASSYTETGANVLTF.

The chain carries TRBV10-3 and TRBJ1-3, with D possibly TRBD1 on 5 matching bases. Deletions cut 7 bases from V and 0 bases from J, with 7 bases between. Germline CDR1 reads ENHRY; CDR2 reads SYGVKD. The CDR3 spans 13 residues. This CDR3 reads CAIKTASGNTIYF. The CDR3 DNA reads as TGTGCCATCAAGACAGCCTCTGGAAACACCATATATTTT.

This chain joins TRBV4-3 and TRBJ1-5; D is perhaps TRBD1 (5 bases). Germline V gene data show CDR1 as LGHNA and CDR2 as YSLEER. The ends were cut back, 11 bases at V and 9 bases at J, with 23 bases in the middle. The CDR3 spans 14 residues. CDR3 DNA: TGCGCCCCCGAGATAGGGACCGAGCATCGGCCCCAGCATTTT. This gives the protein CAPEIGTEHRPQHF.

The gene calls are TRBV6-1 and TRBJ2-1; 8 bases agree with TRBD2. The CDR3 loop spans 18 amino acids. Germline CDR1 MNHNS, CDR2 SASEGT. Trimming took 3 bases from V and 7 from J; bases not matched to a gene: 17. CDR3 in DNA: TGTGCCAGCAGTGAGGGTCCCCTGCGGGGGGACATGAGGAATGAGCAGTTCTTC. This sequence encodes CASSEGPLRGDMRNEQFF.

The chain links TRBV19 to TRBJ2-3; TRBD2 matches at 7 bases. Germline assignment: CDR1 LNHDA and CDR2 SQIVND (reference sequence). Trimming at V came to 3 bases and at J to 2 bases, leaving 8 bases not matched to a gene. This CDR3 is 16 amino acids long. The CDR3: CASSMPGGIATDTQYF. The CDR3 DNA reads as TGTGCCAGTAGTATGCCGGGGGGAATCGCCACAGATACGCAGTATTTT.

This chain uses TRBV27 with TRBJ2-5, with D possibly TRBD1 on 6 matching bases. The germline CDR1 and CDR2 sequences are MNHEY and SMNVEV (reference sequence). CDR3 length: 13 residues. Trimming shortened V by 6 bases and J by 6 bases, and 14 bases separated the two germline ends. CDR3 amino acids: CASSPLGAKTQYF. As DNA, the CDR3 is TGTGCCAGCAGCCCGCTGGGGGCTAAGACCCAGTACTTC.

The V call is TRBV6-5, the J call TRBJ2-2, with D perhaps TRBD1 (6 bases). Trimming stripped 5 bases from V and 6 bases from J, with 16 bases between. Germline CDR1 reads MNHEY; CDR2 reads SVGAGI. The CDR3 sequence is 15 residues long. The CDR3 coding sequence is TGTGCCAGCAGTCTTCGAAAACAGGGCCCCGGGGAGCTGTTTTTT. Its protein product is CASSLRKQGPGELFF.

This clone came up once. The gene calls are TRBV11-3 and TRBJ2-7, with 8 positions matching TRBD2. The CDR3 contains 17 residues. V dropped 5 bases and J dropped 0; count of bases not matched to a gene: 12. The germline gives CDR1 SGHNT, CDR2 YENEEA. The CDR3 bases are TGTGCCAGCAGCCTTAGCGGTCGGGGGGGGAGCTCCTACGAGCAGTACTTC. It yields the protein CASSLSGRGGSSYEQYF. Full variable domain (missing parts from reference TRBV11-3 and TRBJ2-7): EAGVVQSPRYKIIEKKQPVAFWCNPISGHNTLYWYLQNLGQGPELLIRYENEEAVDDSQLPKDRFSAERLKGVDSTLKIQPAELGDSAVYLCASSLSGRGGSSYEQYFGPGTRLTVT.

This clone was counted a single time. This chain joins TRBV11-1 and TRBJ1-2, with D tentatively TRBD1 (5 bases). The CDR3 loop spans 14 amino acids. The germline gives CDR1 SGHAT, CDR2 FQDESV (reference sequence). V was trimmed by 1 base and J by 7 bases, leaving 13 bases between them. DNA of the CDR3: TGTGCCAGCAGCTTAGAACGGCAGGGCGGTGGCTACACCTTC. It translates to CASSLERQGGGYTF.